This T cell receptor (beta chain) was profiled in a study of T cell responses to AZD1222 COVID-19 vaccine. Comments on this clone: Its matching antigen is unknown.

Study-wide results and limits: Increases in Spike-specific TCR breadth and depth were seen after two AZD1222 doses. The span of vaccine-associated CD4 TCRs extended across spike, with dominance at 160-218 and 743-854. Clonal diversity was possibly underestimated; the donors were predominantly white British and more often female.

Libraries were prepared by immunoSEQ multiplex PCR; TCRdb keeps only in-frame clonotypes and omits some of them. The sample includes about 100,000 clones, roughly nine tenths of them seen just once. CDR1 is SGHKS and CDR2 is YYEKEE in the germline V gene (reference sequence). The CDR3 totals 16 residues. V lost 0 bases and J lost 0, with 11 bases in between. The receptor's source is an adult in good health. This chain joins TRBV5-5 and TRBJ2-3, with unresolved D. Sequenced material: peripheral blood, taken on day 0 of MenACWY control vaccination. The CDR3 DNA reads TGTGCCAGCAGCTTGGGGGCCGACCATAGCACAGATACGCAGTATTTT. Its translation: CASSLGADHSTDTQYF.